A single sample gave rise to the 11 T cell receptor beta chains below, sequenced in a study of shared clonotypes between healthy human individuals. TCRdb keeps only in-frame clones here, not all; method: immunoSEQ multiplex PCR. Of about 1.9 million clones in the sample, approximately 92% are singletons; the top ten hold over 1.5%. Cells designated naive CD8 were CD45RO-negative and were positively selected for CCR7, with terminally differentiated effector memory CD45RA+ cells excluded. The sequenced material came from naive CD8+ T cells from PBMCs. Source of these receptors: a man aged 18 to 30 in good health. Some clones in this sample may be carry-over from other donors' samples.

V usage is TRBV6-5 and J usage is TRBJ2-5; 7 bases are a match to TRBD2. The J call is in doubt because the DNA end fits TRBJ2-7 better. Looked up from germline, CDR1 is MNHEY and CDR2 is SVGAGI. This CDR3 spans 14 amino acids. CDR3 bases: TGTGCCAGCAGTTACGAGGGAGGGCCCTACGAGCAGTACTTC. Translated, it gives CASSYEGGPYEQYF.

The chain joins TRBV9 to TRBJ2-6; D possibly corresponds to TRBD2 (5 bases). The CDR3 sequence is 16 residues long. Germline V gene sequence: CDR1 SGDLS, CDR2 YYNGEE. Trimming shortened V by 3 bases and J by 0 bases, and 10 bases separated the two germline ends. The CDR3 sequence: CASSARRGSGANVLTF. CDR3 coding DNA: TGTGCCAGCAGCGCCCGACGGGGCTCTGGGGCCAACGTCCTGACTTTC.

For this clone: The sample holds other DNA sequences that translate to the same CDR3. The genes are TRBV9 and TRBJ2-5; the D gene is possibly TRBD2 (6 bases). The V and J ends lost 3 bases and 5 bases respectively, with 14 bases between them. This CDR3 is built from 14 residues. Germline V CDR1 and CDR2: SGDLS, YYNGEE. CDR3 loop: CASSGGGVQETQYF. The CDR3 DNA follows: TGTGCCAGCAGCGGAGGCGGGGTTCAGGAGACCCAGTACTTC. Supplemented by reference TRBV9 and TRBJ2-5, the full variable domain reads DSGVTQTPKHLITATGQRVTLRCSPRSGDLSVYWYQQSLDQGLQFLIQYYNGEERAKGNILERFSAQQFPDLHSELNLSSLELGDSALYFCASSGGGVQETQYFGPGTRLLVL.

V is TRBV28 and J is TRBJ2-7; tentative D call: TRBD1 (5 bases). Germline assignment: CDR1 MDHEN and CDR2 SYDVKM. V lost 8 bases, J lost 5 bases, and 22 bases lay in between. This CDR3 is built from 15 residues. As DNA, the CDR3 is TGTGCCAGCGCGGCGCTGGGGCCCGGGTCCAACGAGCAGTACTTC. The encoded protein is CASAALGPGSNEQYF.

J is TRBJ2-7 and V is TRBV13; D ambiguous. Germline CDR1 and CDR2: PRHDT and FYEKMQ (reference sequence). Trimming pared 5 bases from V and 5 bases from J, leaving 13 bases between. CDR3 size: 13 residues. The CDR3 sequence: CASSPNNEDEQYF. CDR3 sequence (DNA): TGTGCCAGCAGCCCTAATAACGAGGACGAGCAGTACTTC.

This chain links TRBV4-3 with TRBJ1-1; D is ambiguous. Trimming took off 5 bases at V and 1 base at J, with 8 bases between the two ends. Germline V gene sequence: CDR1 LGHNA, CDR2 YSLEER. This CDR3 comprises 13 residues. CDR3 DNA sequence: TGCGCCAGCAGCTACGGGAGGAACACTGAAGCTTTCTTT. Amino acid sequence: CASSYGRNTEAFF.

The chain combines TRBV10-3 with TRBJ2-2; perhaps TRBD2 as D (7 bases). The germline CDR1 and CDR2 sequences are ENHRY and SYGVKD. This CDR3 comprises 14 residues. V lost 8 bases, J lost 4 bases, and 14 bases lay in between. CDR3 sequence (DNA): TGTGCCATCGAAAGCGGGGACACCACCGGGGAGCTGTTTTTT. This encodes CAIESGDTTGELFF.

The CDR3 reads CASSQEVRARGNEAFF. CDR3 sequence (DNA): TGCGCCAGCAGCCAAGAAGTCAGGGCGAGGGGCAATGAAGCTTTCTTT. J is TRBJ1-1 and V is TRBV4-1, with D possibly matching TRBD1 (5 bases). Germline V gene data show CDR1 as MGHRA and CDR2 as YSYEKL. The length of the CDR3 is 16 residues. The V end was cut by 0 bases, the J end by 7 bases, with 18 bases between.

V is TRBV9 and J is TRBJ2-1; possible D gene TRBD1, 5 bases. The CDR3 is 11 residues long. Germline CDR1 is SGDLS and CDR2 is YYNGEE. The V end was cut by 8 bases, the J end by 5 bases, with 8 bases between. In DNA, the CDR3 is TGTGCCAGTCAAGGGGACAATGAGCAGTTCTTC. Translation: CASQGDNEQFF.

CDR3 sequence (DNA): TGTGCCAGCAGTTTTGGGCGCAGGGACGGACAACTAGGGTGGGAGACCCAGTACTTC. Protein sequence: CASSFGRRDGQLGWETQYF. The chain joins TRBV28 to TRBJ2-5; D is perhaps TRBD1 or TRBD2 (5 bases each). Between the trimmed V and J ends, which lost 3 bases and 5 bases, there was a span of 28 bases. Germline values: CDR1 MDHEN, CDR2 SYDVKM. This CDR3 has 19 residues.

The DNA for the CDR3 is TGTGCCAGCCGACCCGGGACTAGCGGGGTTGCTTACTACAATGAGCAGTTCTTC. Translation: CASRPGTSGVAYYNEQFF. This chain connects TRBV4-2 to TRBJ2-1, with 13 bases identical to TRBD2. The J segment lost 3 bases and the V segment lost 8 bases, leaving 13 bases of the junction unmatched. The germline V gene has CDR1 LGHNA and CDR2 YNFKEQ. The CDR3 consists of 18 residues.